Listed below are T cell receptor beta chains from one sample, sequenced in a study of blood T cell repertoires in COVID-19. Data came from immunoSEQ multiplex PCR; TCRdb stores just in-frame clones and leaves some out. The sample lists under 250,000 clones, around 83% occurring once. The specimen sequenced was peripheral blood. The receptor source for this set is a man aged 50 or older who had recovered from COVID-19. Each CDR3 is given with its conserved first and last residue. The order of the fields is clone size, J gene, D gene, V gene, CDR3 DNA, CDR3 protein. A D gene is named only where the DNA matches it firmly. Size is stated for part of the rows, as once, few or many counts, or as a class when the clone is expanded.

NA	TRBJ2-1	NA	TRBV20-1	TGCAGTGCTAGTGTCCAGCGTATTTACAATGAGCAGTTCTTC	CSASVQRIYNEQFF
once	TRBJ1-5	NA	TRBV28	TGTGCCAGCAGTTTAGTTTTACGGCAGCCCCAGCATTTT	CASSLVLRQPQHF
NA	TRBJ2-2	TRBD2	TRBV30	TGTGCCTGGTCCCTACTAGCGGGCGGAACCGGGGAGCTGTTTTTT	CAWSLLAGGTGELFF
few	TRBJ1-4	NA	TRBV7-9	TGTGCCAGCAGCTTAGTATTTGGCAGGGGAGAGGAAAAACTGTTTTTT	CASSLVFGRGEEKLFF
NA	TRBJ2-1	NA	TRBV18	TGTGCCAGCTCACTACTAGCATATGAGCAGTTCTTC	CASSLLAYEQFF
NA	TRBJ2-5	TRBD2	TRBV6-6	TGTGCCAGCAAATATTCGGGGGAGGGCCGGTGGGAGACCCAGTACTTC	CASKYSGEGRWETQYF
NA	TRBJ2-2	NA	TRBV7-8	TGTGCCAGCAGCCCGGGAACCGGGGAGCTGTTTTTT	CASSPGTGELFF
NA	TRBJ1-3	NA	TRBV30	TGTGCCTGGAGTGTCGGGGAATTGGGAAACACCATATATTTT	CAWSVGELGNTIYF
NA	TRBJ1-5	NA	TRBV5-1	TGCGCCAGCAGCGAGGGAGGAAGCAATCAGCCCCAGCATTTT	CASSEGGSNQPQHF
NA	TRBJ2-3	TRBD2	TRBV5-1	TGCGCCAGCAGCTTGGCGTTAGGACTAGCGGGAGCCGGTGATACGCAGTATTTT	CASSLALGLAGAGDTQYF